This is a list of T cell receptor beta chains from one sample in a study of a mutant IDH1 vaccine in newly diagnosed glioma. The antigens these receptors bind are not known. Assay used: immunoSEQ multiplex PCR; TCRdb lists only in-frame clones, some missing. The sample holds 25,000 to 35,000 clones; roughly 90% are singletons and the top ten take roughly a fifth. The sample consisted of PBMCs, taken from a glioma patient whose treatment included an IDH1 peptide vaccine. These receptors were obtained from a man between 18 and 29 years old with glioma. Both conserved end residues are part of each CDR3. D genes are given only for firm matches. The size field is filled for only some rows; it gives once, few, many or a size class.

v_call: TRBV18; clone_size: once; d_call: -; j_call: TRBJ2-5; cdr3_aa: CASSPMGQETQYF; cdr3_nt: TGTGCCAGCTCACCAATGGGACAAGAGACCCAGTACTTC
v_call: TRBV5-1; clone_size: -; d_call: -; j_call: TRBJ2-2; cdr3_aa: CASSRASLGDTGELFF; cdr3_nt: TGCGCCAGCAGCCGCGCTTCATTGGGGGACACCGGGGAGCTGTTTTTT
v_call: TRBV13; clone_size: -; d_call: TRBD2; j_call: TRBJ2-7; cdr3_aa: CASSLGLAGGGEQYF; cdr3_nt: TGTGCCAGCAGCTTAGGCCTAGCGGGAGGAGGCGAGCAGTACTTC
v_call: TRBV11-2; clone_size: -; d_call: -; j_call: TRBJ2-7; cdr3_aa: CASSPTADYEQYF; cdr3_nt: TGTGCCAGCAGCCCGACAGCGGACTACGAGCAGTACTTC
v_call: TRBV29-1; clone_size: -; d_call: TRBD2; j_call: TRBJ2-3; cdr3_aa: CSVGAPRGRATDTQYF; cdr3_nt: TGCAGCGTTGGTGCCCCTCGCGGGAGGGCCACAGATACGCAGTATTTT
v_call: TRBV29-1; clone_size: -; d_call: -; j_call: TRBJ2-2; cdr3_aa: CSVEGGNTGELFF; cdr3_nt: TGCAGCGTTGAAGGGGGGAACACCGGGGAGCTGTTTTTT
v_call: TRBV29-1; clone_size: few; d_call: -; j_call: TRBJ2-7; cdr3_aa: CSARAFYEQYF; cdr3_nt: TGCAGCGCCCGGGCCTTCTACGAGCAGTACTTC
v_call: TRBV5-6; clone_size: -; d_call: TRBD1; j_call: TRBJ1-2; cdr3_aa: CASSSMDRSYGYTF; cdr3_nt: TGTGCCAGCAGCTCGATGGACAGGTCCTATGGCTACACCTTC
v_call: TRBV19; clone_size: -; d_call: -; j_call: TRBJ2-1; cdr3_aa: CASSARYEQFF; cdr3_nt: TGTGCCAGTAGTGCTCGGTATGAGCAGTTCTTC
v_call: TRBV5-4; clone_size: -; d_call: -; j_call: TRBJ1-2; cdr3_aa: CASSTPGPSYGYTF; cdr3_nt: TGTGCCAGCAGCACGCCGGGACCCTCCTATGGCTACACCTTC
v_call: TRBV6-5; clone_size: once; d_call: -; j_call: TRBJ1-2; cdr3_aa: CASSRQLWYGYTF; cdr3_nt: TGTGCCAGCAGCCGACAGCTCTGGTATGGCTACACCTTC
v_call: TRBV29-1; clone_size: -; d_call: -; j_call: TRBJ1-1; cdr3_aa: CSGTHSGGEAFF; cdr3_nt: TGCAGCGGCACCCACTCGGGGGGTGAAGCTTTCTTT
v_call: TRBV15; clone_size: few; d_call: -; j_call: TRBJ2-2; cdr3_aa: CATSSRQYTGELFF; cdr3_nt: TGTGCCACCAGCAGCAGACAGTACACCGGGGAGCTGTTTTTT
v_call: TRBV6-1; clone_size: -; d_call: TRBD2; j_call: TRBJ2-5; cdr3_aa: CASSDPGRGKTQYF; cdr3_nt: TGTGCCAGCAGTGACCCCGGGAGGGGAAAGACCCAGTACTTC
v_call: TRBV7-9; clone_size: -; d_call: -; j_call: TRBJ1-4; cdr3_aa: CASSREGKLFF; cdr3_nt: TGTGCCAGCAGCCGAGAGGGAAAACTGTTTTTT
v_call: TRBV7-6; clone_size: -; d_call: -; j_call: TRBJ2-7; cdr3_aa: CASSLAYSPGEQYF; cdr3_nt: TGTGCCAGCAGCTTAGCTTACTCCCCGGGCGAGCAGTACTTC
v_call: TRBV10-2; clone_size: few; d_call: -; j_call: TRBJ2-3; cdr3_aa: CASSSAWDTQYF; cdr3_nt: TGCGCCAGCAGTTCAGCCTGGGATACGCAGTATTTT
v_call: TRBV7-2; clone_size: -; d_call: -; j_call: TRBJ1-2; cdr3_aa: CASSLGPSSAGYTF; cdr3_nt: TGTGCCAGCAGCTTAGGGCCTTCGTCTGCTGGCTACACCTTC
v_call: TRBV5-1; clone_size: -; d_call: -; j_call: TRBJ2-7; cdr3_aa: CASSPELGETYEQYF; cdr3_nt: TGCGCCAGCAGCCCGGAACTGGGGGAGACCTACGAGCAGTACTTC
v_call: TRBV29-1; clone_size: few; d_call: TRBD1; j_call: TRBJ1-3; cdr3_aa: CSGGTGSGNTIYF; cdr3_nt: TGCAGCGGGGGGACAGGGAGCGGAAACACCATATATTTT
v_call: TRBV29-1; clone_size: -; d_call: -; j_call: TRBJ2-3; cdr3_aa: CSVEDLRDTQYF; cdr3_nt: TGCAGCGTTGAGGACCTACGCGATACGCAGTATTTT
v_call: TRBV30; clone_size: -; d_call: -; j_call: TRBJ1-1; cdr3_aa: CAWSPLTEAFF; cdr3_nt: TGTGCCTGGAGCCCTCTGACTGAAGCTTTCTTT
v_call: TRBV18; clone_size: -; d_call: -; j_call: TRBJ1-1; cdr3_aa: CASSPKITTEAFF; cdr3_nt: TGTGCCAGCTCACCGAAGATTACCACTGAAGCTTTCTTT
v_call: TRBV30; clone_size: -; d_call: TRBD2; j_call: TRBJ2-1; cdr3_aa: CAWSILAGGANEQFF; cdr3_nt: TGTGCCTGGAGCATTCTAGCGGGAGGAGCCAATGAGCAGTTCTTC
v_call: TRBV7-9; clone_size: -; d_call: TRBD1; j_call: TRBJ2-2; cdr3_aa: CASSTGQGFTGELFF; cdr3_nt: TGTGCCAGCAGCACCGGACAGGGGTTCACCGGGGAGCTGTTTTTT
v_call: TRBV6-1; clone_size: -; d_call: TRBD2; j_call: TRBJ2-5; cdr3_aa: CASSDGLAGETQYF; cdr3_nt: TGTGCCAGCAGTGATGGGCTAGCGGGGGAGACCCAGTACTTC
v_call: TRBV7-6; clone_size: -; d_call: TRBD2; j_call: TRBJ2-7; cdr3_aa: CASSQQSGITSYEQYF; cdr3_nt: TGTGCCAGCAGCCAACAGAGCGGGATAACCTCCTACGAGCAGTACTTC
v_call: TRBV9; clone_size: few; d_call: TRBD1; j_call: TRBJ1-5; cdr3_aa: CASSEGTGHNQPQHF; cdr3_nt: TGTGCCAGCAGCGAGGGGACAGGCCACAATCAGCCCCAGCATTTT
v_call: TRBV18; clone_size: -; d_call: -; j_call: TRBJ2-1; cdr3_aa: CASSPQDSRGEQFF; cdr3_nt: TGTGCCAGCTCACCCCAGGACTCCAGGGGTGAGCAGTTCTTC
v_call: TRBV7-9; clone_size: -; d_call: TRBD1; j_call: TRBJ1-1; cdr3_aa: CAIDRGVTEAFF; cdr3_nt: TGTGCCATCGACAGGGGCGTCACTGAAGCTTTCTTT
v_call: TRBV20-1; clone_size: -; d_call: -; j_call: TRBJ1-1; cdr3_aa: CSANGAAEAFF; cdr3_nt: TGCAGTGCCAATGGAGCAGCGGAAGCTTTCTTT
v_call: TRBV28; clone_size: -; d_call: -; j_call: TRBJ1-5; cdr3_aa: CASSFRQGHQPQHF; cdr3_nt: TGTGCCAGCAGTTTTCGTCAGGGTCATCAGCCCCAGCATTTT
v_call: TRBV30; clone_size: -; d_call: TRBD1; j_call: TRBJ1-5; cdr3_aa: CAWSAYEPTGKSSNQPQHF; cdr3_nt: TGTGCCTGGAGTGCCTATGAACCGACAGGGAAATCGAGCAATCAGCCCCAGCATTTT
v_call: TRBV4-1; clone_size: -; d_call: TRBD1; j_call: TRBJ1-2; cdr3_aa: CASSQTQGAGYGYTF; cdr3_nt: TGCGCCAGCAGCCAAACGCAGGGGGCGGGCTATGGCTACACCTTC
v_call: TRBV5-6; clone_size: -; d_call: -; j_call: TRBJ1-5; cdr3_aa: CASSRQHSNQPQHF; cdr3_nt: TGTGCCAGCAGCCGACAGCATAGCAATCAGCCCCAGCATTTT
v_call: TRBV30; clone_size: -; d_call: -; j_call: TRBJ1-1; cdr3_aa: CAWGKTRKNTEAFF; cdr3_nt: TGTGCCTGGGGCAAGACGCGGAAGAACACTGAAGCTTTCTTT